This T cell receptor beta chain was documented in a study of lymphopenia after photon versus proton radiotherapy. General study findings and limits: Larger post-nadir TCR diversity loss correlated inversely with survival in deceased patients. Only patients who died were analyzed for survival; proton advantage is unproven.

Germline V gene sequence: CDR1 LNHDA, CDR2 SQIVND (reference sequence). V was trimmed by 0 bases and J by 4 bases, leaving 9 bases between them. CDR3 length equals 14 residues. Notes on this clone: Its specificity is unknown.

Some clones are missing from TCRdb's copy, which holds only in-frame ones; the method was immunoSEQ multiplex PCR. The sample carries around 64,000 clones, roughly 92% recorded once. The receptor comes from a woman aged 40 to 49 with cholangiocarcinoma. Sequenced material: peripheral blood, taken from a patient treated with photon-based radiotherapy. The chain uses TRBV19 and TRBJ1-2, with unresolved D. This CDR3 reads CASSIDSRTYGYTF. The CDR3 nucleotides are TGTGCCAGTAGTATAGATTCCCGTACCTATGGCTACACCTTC.